Listed here is a single T cell receptor beta chain. The antigen remains unidentified. This sample is part of a study of cytomegalovirus exposure and HLA in healthy donors. V was cut by 4 bases and J by 5 bases, with 10 bases left in between. This CDR3 has 12 residues. Germline CDR1 reads SGDLS; CDR2 reads YYNGEE. Study-level points and caveats: Generally TCR sequences proved uncommon, though certain public TCRs appeared in numerous donors. Subsequent analysis found a tendency for first-cohort TCR clusters to co-occur within the 120 or so validation repertoires.

The repertoire was sequenced with immunoSEQ multiplex PCR; TCRdb's copy has only in-frame clones and lacks some. The table records about 250,000 clones, more than 85% of them present only once. The sequence was obtained from a man between 18 and 29 years old in good health and CMV-seropositive. The sample taken for sequencing was PBMCs. The chain uses TRBV9 and TRBJ2-7; D not certain. CDR3 sequence: CASSSSSDEQYF. CDR3 nucleotide sequence: TGTGCCAGCAGCTCCTCGAGCGACGAGCAGTACTTC.